These 19 T cell receptor beta chains originate from one sample sequenced in a study of vaccination and CD4 T cells after COVID-19. The treatment was: approximately nine-day PBMC culture with coronavirus spike peptide pools or control peptides (ViraFEST assay). Their antigen targets remain unknown. The Oncomine TCR Beta short-read assay sequenced DNA from cultured CD4+ T cells. TCRdb reprocessed the PCR reads with MiXCR, giving one entry per CDR3 protein. The table shows fewer than 25,000 distinct CDR3 sequences, with approximately 50% occurring only once. The source material was CD4+ T cells from blood, cultured in vitro. The receptors shown here come from a human donor who had recovered from COVID-19.

The chain carries TRBV20-1 and TRBJ2-7; TRBD2 is a possible D gene (6 bases). The CDR3 extends over 14 amino acids. Per the germline V gene, CDR1 is DFQATT and CDR2 is SNEGSKA (reference sequence). V was clipped by 4 bases and J by 6 bases, with 19 bases between them. The CDR3 bases are TGCAGTGCTACCAGACCGGGGGACGGTGGCGAGCAGTACTTC. Translating it yields CSATRPGDGGEQYF.

The rearrangement links TRBV7-8 to TRBJ2-2; D might be TRBD2 (6 bases). The CDR3 spans 14 residues. With 6 bases removed from V and 2 bases from J, the gap between germline ends came to 10 bases. Germline V gene lookup returns CDR1 SGHVS and CDR2 FQNEAQ. The DNA of the CDR3 is TGTGCCAGCAGACCGGGGGTAAACACCGGGGAGCTGTTTTTT. Protein sequence: CASRPGVNTGELFF.

The chain recombines TRBV2 with TRBJ1-1; 7 bases are shared with TRBD1. Trimming removed 6 bases from V and 6 bases from J; junction bases left unmatched: 10. The CDR3 length is 14 residues. From germline, CDR1 is SNHLY and CDR2 FYNNEI. CDR3 amino acids: CASSYDRDRAEAFF. CDR3 in DNA: TGTGCCAGCAGCTATGACCGAGACAGGGCTGAAGCTTTCTTT.

The CDR3 spells CASSFRGTGGLQPQHF. DNA of the CDR3: TGTGCCAGCAGTTTCCGCGGGACAGGGGGCCTTCAGCCCCAGCATTTT. The chain uses TRBV27 and TRBJ1-5, with 12 bases fitting TRBD1. The CDR3 is 16 residues long. Trimming removed 3 bases from V and 6 bases from J; junction bases left unmatched: 6. Per germline, CDR1 MNHEY and CDR2 SMNVEV (reference sequence).

The chain joins TRBV12-3 or TRBV12-4 to TRBJ2-5, with 10 bases aligning to TRBD2. V trimming: 4 bases; J trimming: 4 bases; junction bases outside the gene matches: 24. The CDR3 totals 21 residues. CDR3 bases: TGTGCCAGCAGTTCGCGCCCGTTCGGGACGGTTGAACTAGCGGGAATAGAGACCCAGTACTTC. Its translation is CASSSRPFGTVELAGIETQYF.

This clonotype was observed a handful of times. The CDR3 nucleotides read TGCAGCGTTGGTTTAGGGGGTAACTATGGCTACACCTTC. Translating gives CSVGLGGNYGYTF. The chain has TRBV29-1 and TRBJ1-2; D is perhaps TRBD1 (6 bases). CDR1 is SQVTM, CDR2 ANQGSEA, per germline. V lost 4 bases to trimming and J lost 1 base, with 10 bases between them. The CDR3 runs 13 residues.

This clonotype was seen a handful of times. This chain's CDR3 is CASSKDGSSYNSPLHF. The CDR3 DNA reads TGTGCCAGCAGCAAGGACGGTAGCTCCTATAATTCACCCCTCCACTTT. This chain connects TRBV5-4 to TRBJ1-6; the D is unclear. Germline V gives CDR1 SGHNT, CDR2 YYREEE (reference sequence). Trimming removed 4 bases at V and 0 bases at J, with 11 bases between. The CDR3 covers 16 residues.

This clonotype was seen more than once but under ten times. The chain combines TRBV20-1 with TRBJ2-3; D uncertain. Germline lookup yields CDR1 DFQATT and CDR2 SNEGSKA (reference sequence). Trimming removed 0 bases from V and 5 bases from J, with 12 bases in between. The CDR3 runs 14 residues. Here the CDR3 DNA reads TGCAGTGCTAGAGACAGGACCGGCATAGATACGCAGTATTTT. Protein: CSARDRTGIDTQYF.

This rearrangement joins TRBV20-1 to TRBJ1-2; D remains ambiguous. The CDR3 covers 12 residues. V was shortened by 5 bases and J by 2 bases, with 9 bases between the two germline ends. Germline lookup yields CDR1 DFQATT and CDR2 SNEGSKA (reference sequence). CDR3 in amino acids: CSARTENYGYTF. In DNA, the CDR3 is TGCAGTGCTCGGACCGAGAACTATGGCTACACCTTC.

The chain joins TRBV1 to TRBJ2-3. TRBV1 is a pseudogene segment. The CDR3 spans 12 residues. The CDR3 region is CTSSWGTDTQYF. The DNA of the CDR3 is TGCACCAGCAGCTGGGGCACAGATACGCAGTATTTT.

V gene TRBV5-4 combines with J gene TRBJ2-2; no firm D call. CDR1 and CDR2 (germline): SGHNT, YYREEE (reference sequence). This CDR3 contains 16 residues. Trimming pared 4 bases from V and 1 base from J, leaving 14 bases between. The CDR3 reads CASSAPWHQNTGELFF. DNA for the CDR3: TGTGCCAGCAGCGCGCCTTGGCATCAGAACACCGGGGAGCTGTTTTTT.

This chain joins TRBV19 and TRBJ2-7, with 10 bases that match TRBD2. Looked up from germline, CDR1 is LNHDA and CDR2 is SQIVND (reference sequence). CDR3 size: 14 residues. The trim removed 6 bases at V and 6 bases at J, leaving 8 bases unmatched. The CDR3, as DNA: TGTGCCAGTAGGAGAGCGGGGGGGCCCGGCGAGCAGTACTTC. Amino acid sequence: CASRRAGGPGEQYF.

This chain uses TRBV5-1 with TRBJ2-3; 9 nucleotides match TRBD2. Germline CDR1 and CDR2: SGHRS and YFSETQ. Trimming removed 0 bases from V and 4 bases from J; junction bases left unmatched: 6. CDR3 length equals 16 residues. For the CDR3, the DNA is TGCGCCAGCAGCTTGGGTCGTAGCGGGGGACCAGATACGCAGTATTTT. Its translation: CASSLGRSGGPDTQYF.

This rearrangement joins TRBV24-1 to TRBJ2-3; 11 positions agree with TRBD2. CDR1 is KGHDR and CDR2 is SFDVKD in the germline V gene. CDR3 length: 15 residues. V dropped 7 bases and J dropped 1; count of bases not matched to a gene: 3. The CDR3 spells CATSPLAGGTDTQYF. The CDR3 coding sequence is TGTGCCACCAGCCCACTAGCGGGGGGCACAGATACGCAGTATTTT.

The chain links TRBV5-1 to TRBJ1-1; D may be TRBD1 (5 bases). The germline V gene has CDR1 SGHRS and CDR2 YFSETQ. The CDR3 has 15 amino acids. Trimming took 4 bases from V and 1 from J, leaving 14 bases between them. In DNA, the CDR3 is TGCGCCAGCAGCACGGGGGGTAATAGGAACACTGAAGCTTTCTTT. This encodes CASSTGGNRNTEAFF.

V and J are TRBV28 and TRBJ2-5; tentatively, D is TRBD1 or TRBD2 (5 bases each). The CDR3 loop spans 15 amino acids. The germline gives CDR1 MDHEN, CDR2 SYDVKM. V lost 2 bases to trimming and J lost 2 bases, with 12 bases between them. CDR3 coding DNA: TGTGCCAGCAGTTTACTGCTGGGGGTGCAAGAGACCCAGTACTTC. Translation: CASSLLLGVQETQYF.

The chain is built from TRBV10-3 and TRBJ1-2; 7 bases match TRBD1. With V trimmed by 6 bases and J by 8 bases, 6 bases remained unmatched. This CDR3 is built from 12 residues. Germline CDR1 is ENHRY and CDR2 is SYGVKD. CDR3: CAIRDRTGGYTF. CDR3 coding DNA: TGTGCCATCAGGGACAGGACCGGCGGCTACACCTTC.

In this sample, this clonotype turned up a few times. V is TRBV6-1 and J is TRBJ2-1; D is tentatively TRBD1 or TRBD2 (6 bases each). V was clipped by 3 bases and J by 12 bases, with 18 bases between them. This CDR3 spans 14 amino acids. The V gene's germline CDR1 is MNHNS and CDR2 SASEGT. The CDR3 DNA is TGTGCCAGCAGTGAGTGGGGGCCGGGGGATAGGCAGTTCTTC. Residues: CASSEWGPGDRQFF.

A few counts support this clonotype. The V gene is TRBV24-1, the J gene TRBJ1-2; D gene ambiguous. The V end lost 4 bases, the J end lost 4 bases, and 12 bases lay between the germline ends. Germline assignment: CDR1 KGHDR and CDR2 SFDVKD. This CDR3 is built from 14 residues. CDR3 loop: CATSDAAQIYGYTF. The CDR3 coding sequence is TGTGCCACCAGTGACGCGGCTCAGATCTATGGCTACACCTTC.